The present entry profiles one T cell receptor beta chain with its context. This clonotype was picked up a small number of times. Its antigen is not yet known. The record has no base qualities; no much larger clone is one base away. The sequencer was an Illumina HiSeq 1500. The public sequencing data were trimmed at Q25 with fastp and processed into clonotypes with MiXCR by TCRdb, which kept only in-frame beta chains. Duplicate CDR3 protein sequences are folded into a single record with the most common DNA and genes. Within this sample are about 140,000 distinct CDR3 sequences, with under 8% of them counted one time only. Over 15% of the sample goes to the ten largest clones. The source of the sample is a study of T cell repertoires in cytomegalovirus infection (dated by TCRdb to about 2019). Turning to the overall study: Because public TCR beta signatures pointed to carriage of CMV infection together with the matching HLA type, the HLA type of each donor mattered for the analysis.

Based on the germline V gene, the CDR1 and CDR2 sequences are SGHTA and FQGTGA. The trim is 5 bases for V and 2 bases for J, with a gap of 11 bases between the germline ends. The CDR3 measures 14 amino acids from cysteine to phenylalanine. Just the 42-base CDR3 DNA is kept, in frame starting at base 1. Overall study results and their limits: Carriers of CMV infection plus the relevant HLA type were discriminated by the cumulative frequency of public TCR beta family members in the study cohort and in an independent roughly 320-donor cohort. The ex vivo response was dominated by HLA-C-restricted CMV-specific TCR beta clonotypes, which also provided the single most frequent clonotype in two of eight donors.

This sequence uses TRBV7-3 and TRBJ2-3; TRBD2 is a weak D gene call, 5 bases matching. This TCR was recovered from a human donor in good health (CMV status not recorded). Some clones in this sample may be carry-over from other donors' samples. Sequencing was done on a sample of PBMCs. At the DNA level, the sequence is TGTGCCAGCAGCCTCGGACTTGACACAGATACGCAGTATTTT. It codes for CASSLGLDTDTQYF.